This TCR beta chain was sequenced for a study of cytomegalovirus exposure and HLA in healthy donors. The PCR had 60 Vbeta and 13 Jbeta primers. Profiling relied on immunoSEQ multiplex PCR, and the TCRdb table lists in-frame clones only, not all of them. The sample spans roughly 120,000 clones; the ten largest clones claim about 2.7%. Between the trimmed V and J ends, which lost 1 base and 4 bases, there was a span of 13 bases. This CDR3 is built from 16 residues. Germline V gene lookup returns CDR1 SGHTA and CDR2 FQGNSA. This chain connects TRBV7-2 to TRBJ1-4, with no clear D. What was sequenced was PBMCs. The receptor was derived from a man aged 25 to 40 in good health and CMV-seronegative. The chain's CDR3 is CASSLVGRSLNEKLFF. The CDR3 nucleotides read TGTGCCAGCAGCTTAGTGGGCAGGTCTCTTAATGAAAAACTGTTTTTT.